A selection of T cell receptor beta chains follows, all from one sample in a study of blood T cell repertoires in COVID-19. Generated by immunoSEQ multiplex PCR, the TCRdb table keeps only in-frame clones and is missing some. The sample includes a few hundred thousand clones, roughly 87% of them seen just once. The material sequenced was PBMCs or T cells enriched from blood (not recorded which). The receptors derive from a woman in her 30s who had recovered from COVID-19. Both conserved end residues are part of each CDR3. Fields, in order: D gene, V gene, J gene, clone size, CDR3 protein, CDR3 DNA. D genes are given only for firm matches. Some rows have no size entry. The others give once, few or many, or a class for an expanded clone.

.	TRBV6-6	TRBJ1-3	.	CASSYGGGFPGNTIYF	TGTGCCAGCAGTTACGGCGGGGGCTTCCCTGGAAACACCATATATTTT
.	TRBV2	TRBJ2-1	few	CASSEMSSYNEQFF	TGTGCCAGCAGTGAAATGAGCTCCTACAATGAGCAGTTCTTC
.	TRBV12-3/TRBV12-4	TRBJ1-1	.	CASSQGMGTEAFF	TGTGCCAGCAGTCAGGGGATGGGAACTGAAGCTTTCTTT
TRBD1	TRBV5-1	TRBJ2-3	once	CASSQGQGGTDTQYF	TGCGCCAGCAGCCAGGGACAGGGAGGCACAGATACGCAGTATTTT
.	TRBV3-1/TRBV3-2	TRBJ2-2	.	CASRFQNTGELFF	TGTGCCAGCCGGTTTCAAAACACCGGGGAGCTGTTTTTT
.	TRBV6-6	TRBJ1-2	.	CASSYLSLGGDVGYTF	TGTGCCAGCAGTTACCTTTCCCTGGGGGGTGACGTCGGCTACACCTTC
.	TRBV11-1	TRBJ1-6	few	CASSLVRAGAPAPLHF	TGTGCCAGCAGCTTAGTACGGGCAGGGGCTCCCGCCCCCCTCCACTTT
.	TRBV5-5	TRBJ2-7	.	CASSEATGTPYEQYF	TGTGCCAGCAGCGAAGCAACCGGGACACCCTACGAGCAGTACTTC
TRBD1	TRBV6-5	TRBJ2-5	.	CASSTGVEETQYF	TGTGCCAGCAGTACAGGGGTAGAGGAGACCCAGTACTTC
.	TRBV2	TRBJ1-1	.	CASREGLVTTEAFF	TGTGCCAGCAGGGAAGGACTGGTAACGACTGAAGCTTTCTTT
TRBD1	TRBV2	TRBJ1-2	.	CASSLRTGADGYTF	TGTGCCAGCAGCCTCAGGACAGGTGCTGATGGCTACACCTTC
TRBD1	TRBV10-3	TRBJ1-6	.	CATRDRSPNSPLHF	TGTGCCACCAGGGACAGATCGCCTAATTCACCCCTCCACTTT
.	TRBV30	TRBJ1-1	.	CAWSFPQNTEAFF	TGTGCCTGGAGTTTTCCACAAAACACTGAAGCTTTCTTT
TRBD2	TRBV29-1	TRBJ2-1	few	CSAGLAGDSASEQFF	TGCAGCGCGGGACTAGCGGGAGATTCCGCTAGTGAGCAGTTCTTC
.	TRBV28	TRBJ2-7	once	CASSLETLRGNEQYF	TGTGCCAGCAGTTTAGAGACCCTGCGGGGAAACGAGCAGTACTTC
TRBD2	TRBV27	TRBJ2-7	.	CASSRLAGEGLYEQYF	TGTGCCAGCAGCCGTCTAGCGGGGGAGGGGTTGTACGAGCAGTACTTC
.	TRBV4-1	TRBJ1-5	.	CASSQEKRGNQPQHF	TGCGCCAGCAGCCAGGAGAAGAGGGGCAATCAGCCCCAGCATTTT
TRBD1	TRBV6-5	TRBJ1-5	.	CASRSTGGNQPQHF	TGTGCCAGCAGATCGACAGGGGGCAATCAGCCCCAGCATTTT
TRBD1	TRBV11-2	TRBJ2-7	.	CASSPGTGEQYF	TGTGCCAGCAGCCCTGGGACAGGCGAGCAGTACTTC
.	TRBV5-4	TRBJ1-2	few	CASSLAGSGFNGYTF	TGTGCCAGCAGCTTGGCCGGGTCAGGGTTTAATGGCTACACCTTC
TRBD2	TRBV19	TRBJ2-1	once	CASSIRGEGSEQFF	TGTGCCAGTAGTATAAGAGGGGAGGGTAGTGAGCAGTTCTTC
.	TRBV11-1	TRBJ2-6	.	CASSLDRANVLTF	TGTGCCAGCAGCCTAGACAGAGCCAACGTCCTGACTTTC
TRBD2	TRBV4-2	TRBJ2-1	few	CASSLVSGSSYNEQFF	TGTGCCAGCAGCCTCGTTAGCGGGAGCTCCTACAATGAGCAGTTCTTC
.	TRBV15	TRBJ2-1	.	CATSSLANEQFF	TGTGCCACCAGCAGTCTAGCAAATGAGCAGTTCTTC
TRBD1	TRBV2	TRBJ1-5	.	CASSEGRGLGNQPQHF	TGTGCCAGCAGTGAAGGGAGGGGGCTAGGAAATCAGCCCCAGCATTTT
.	TRBV7-8	TRBJ2-7	.	CASSLVKSGEQYF	TGTGCCAGCAGCTTAGTTAAGTCGGGCGAGCAGTACTTC
TRBD1	TRBV28	TRBJ2-7	.	CASSNPTGDYEQYF	TGTGCCAGCAGTAATCCCACAGGGGACTACGAGCAGTACTTC
TRBD2	TRBV30	TRBJ2-1	.	CAWSSGGYHNEQFF	TGTGCCTGGAGCAGCGGGGGGTACCACAATGAGCAGTTCTTC
.	TRBV18	TRBJ1-1	few	CASPPGGIANTEAFF	TGTGCCAGCCCCCCGGGGGGGATTGCGAACACTGAAGCTTTCTTT
.	TRBV28	TRBJ1-2	.	CASREGANGYTF	TGTGCCAGCAGGGAAGGGGCGAATGGCTACACCTTC
TRBD1	TRBV5-1	TRBJ2-7	.	CASSDSGGRGSGEQYF	TGCGCCAGCAGCGACTCCGGCGGCAGGGGGTCGGGCGAGCAGTACTTC
TRBD1	TRBV5-7	TRBJ1-6	.	CASSFPGGCPRNSPLHF	TGTGCCAGCAGCTTCCCAGGGGGCTGTCCCCGAAATTCACCCCTCCACTTT
.	TRBV27	TRBJ2-2	once	CASSLTLRGVTNTGELFF	TGTGCCAGCAGTTTGACCCTCAGGGGGGTTACGAACACCGGGGAGCTGTTTTTT
.	TRBV7-9	TRBJ1-4	.	CASSPRADTNEKLFF	TGTGCCAGCAGCCCGCGAGCTGATACTAATGAAAAACTGTTTTTT
.	TRBV10-2	TRBJ2-7	.	CASSDSLVNYEQYF	TGCGCCAGCAGCGACAGCTTGGTTAACTACGAGCAGTACTTC